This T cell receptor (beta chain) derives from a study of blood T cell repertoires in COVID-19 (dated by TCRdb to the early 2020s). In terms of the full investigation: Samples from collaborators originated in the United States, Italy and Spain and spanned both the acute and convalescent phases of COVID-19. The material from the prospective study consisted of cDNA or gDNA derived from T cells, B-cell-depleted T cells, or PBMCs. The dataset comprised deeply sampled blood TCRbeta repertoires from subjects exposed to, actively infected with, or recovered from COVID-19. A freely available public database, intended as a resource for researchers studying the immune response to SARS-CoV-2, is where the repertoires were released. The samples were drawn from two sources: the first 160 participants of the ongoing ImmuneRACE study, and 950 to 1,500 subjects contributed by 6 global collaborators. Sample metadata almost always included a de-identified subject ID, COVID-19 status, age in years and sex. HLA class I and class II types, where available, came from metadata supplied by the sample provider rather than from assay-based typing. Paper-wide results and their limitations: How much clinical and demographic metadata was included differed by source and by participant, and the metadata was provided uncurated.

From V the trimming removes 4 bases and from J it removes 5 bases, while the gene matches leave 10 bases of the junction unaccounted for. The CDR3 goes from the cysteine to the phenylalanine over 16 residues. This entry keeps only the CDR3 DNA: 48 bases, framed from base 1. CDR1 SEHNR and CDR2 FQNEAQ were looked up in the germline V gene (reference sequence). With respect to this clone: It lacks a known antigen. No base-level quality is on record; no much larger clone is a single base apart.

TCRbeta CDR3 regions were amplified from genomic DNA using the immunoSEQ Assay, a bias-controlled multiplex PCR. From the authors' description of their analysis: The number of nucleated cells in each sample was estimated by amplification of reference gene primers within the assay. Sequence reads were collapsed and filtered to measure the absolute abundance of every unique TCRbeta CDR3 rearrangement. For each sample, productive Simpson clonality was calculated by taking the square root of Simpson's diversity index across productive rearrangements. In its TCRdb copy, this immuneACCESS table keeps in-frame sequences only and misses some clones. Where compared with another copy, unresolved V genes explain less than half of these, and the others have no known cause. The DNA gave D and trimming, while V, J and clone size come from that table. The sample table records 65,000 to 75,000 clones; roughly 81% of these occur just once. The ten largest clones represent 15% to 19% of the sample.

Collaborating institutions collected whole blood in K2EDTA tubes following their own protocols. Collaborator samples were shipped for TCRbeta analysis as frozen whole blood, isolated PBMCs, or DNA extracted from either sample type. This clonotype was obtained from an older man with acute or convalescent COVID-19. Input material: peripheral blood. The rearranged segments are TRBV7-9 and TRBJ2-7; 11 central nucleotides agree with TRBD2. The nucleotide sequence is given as TGTGCCAGCAGCTCAAGGACTAGCGGGCGTAGCGACGAGCAGTACTTC. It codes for CASSSRTSGRSDEQYF. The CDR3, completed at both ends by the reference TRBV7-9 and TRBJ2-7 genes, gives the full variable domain DTGVSQNPRHKITKRGQNVTFRCDPISEHNRLYWYRQTLGQGPEFLTYFQNEAQLEKSRLLSDRFSAERPKGSFSTLEIQRTEQGDSAMYLCASSSRTSGRSDEQYFGPGTRLTVT.